These 25 T cell receptor beta chains originate from one sample sequenced in a study of Graves' ophthalmopathy and Graves' hyperthyroidism. The authors amplified TCR beta CDR3 regions, and they did so from RNA transcripts for repertoire sequencing. HTBI primers were employed in first-round RT-PCR, then a second-round multiplex PCR followed. From the multiplex PCR reads, TCRdb called clonotypes with MiXCR, one entry per CDR3 protein. The sample has over a million distinct CDR3 sequences, about two fifths seen once. What was sequenced was peripheral blood or thyroid tissue (not recorded which). These receptors were taken from an adult man with Graves' hyperthyroidism.

About this clonotype itself: At one boundary the junction diverges from the germline segment, which might be a read error. The rearrangement uses TRBV7-2 and TRBJ1-4, with 7 nucleotides matching TRBD1. Looked up from germline, CDR1 is SGHTA and CDR2 is FQGNSA. CDR3 size: 15 residues. Here the CDR3 DNA reads TGTGCCAGCAGCAGGGGGCAGAGGACGAATGAAAAACTGCTTTTT. Residues: CASSRGQRTNEKLLF.

This clonotype occurred a few times. The chain has TRBV7-2 and TRBJ1-5; D is perhaps TRBD1 (6 bases). V was clipped by 1 base and J by 6 bases, with 13 bases between them. This CDR3 spans 15 amino acids. Germline values: CDR1 SGHTA, CDR2 FQGNSA. The CDR3 nucleotides are TGTGCCAGCAGCTTAGAGCCAGGGGCCTCTCAGCCCCAGCATTTT. Translated, it gives CASSLEPGASQPQHF.

This clonotype came up a few times. The chain uses TRBV20-1 and TRBJ2-7; unclear D gene. Germline CDR1 DFQATT, CDR2 SNEGSKA (reference sequence). V gave up 3 bases and J gave up 6 bases, with 15 bases separating them. The CDR3 runs 13 residues. The CDR3 DNA follows: TGCAGTGCTAGGGCCCCAGGCGCTTTCGAGCAGTACTTC. Translated, it gives CSARAPGAFEQYF.

This rearrangement joins TRBV12-3 or TRBV12-4 to TRBJ1-2; TRBD1 might be the D (5 bases). This CDR3 is built from 13 residues. The V and J ends lost 6 bases and 6 bases respectively, with 14 bases between them. The CDR3 bases are TGTGCCAGCAGGGTAGGGCAGGGAAATGGCTACACCTTC. Translated: CASRVGQGNGYTF.

CDR3 DNA: TGTGCTAGTGGTTTGGCTGCTGACGGCCTGCGAGCTTTCTTT. Translating it yields CASGLAADGLRAFF. This chain connects TRBV12-5 to TRBJ1-1; D not certain. The germline V gene has CDR1 LGHNT and CDR2 FRNRAP. This CDR3 spans 14 amino acids. Trimming took off 1 base at V and 10 bases at J, with 16 bases between the two ends.

The J gene is TRBJ2-5, the V gene TRBV7-2; 11 bases map to TRBD2. Germline V CDR1 and CDR2: SGHTA, FQGNSA. J lost 11 bases, V lost 4 bases, and 15 bases had no gene match. The CDR3 is 16 amino acids. CDR3: CASSSQLAGDTDTQYF. DNA of the CDR3: TGTGCCAGCAGCTCACAACTAGCGGGGGACACAGATACGCAGTACTTC.

The rearrangement uses TRBV5-4 and TRBJ1-6, with 8 bases matching TRBD1. Germline V gives CDR1 SGHNT, CDR2 YYREEE (reference sequence). Unmatched junction bases numbered 3, after V lost 3 bases and J lost 7 bases. The CDR3 is 14 amino acids. The CDR3 region has the DNA TGTGCCAGCAGCTGGGGACAGGAGAATTCACCCCTCCACTTT. It specifies CASSWGQENSPLHF.

The count of this clonotype is one. The V gene is TRBV25-1, the J gene TRBJ1-2; D unclear. Germline CDR1 MGHDK, CDR2 SYGVNS. The CDR3 spans 19 residues. V was shortened by 5 bases and J by 0 bases, with 25 bases between the two germline ends. CDR3 nucleotide sequence: TGTGCCAGCAGTCCCCGGGCGGGCAGTCAGGAGTTTGCTAACTATGGCTACACCTTC. Protein sequence: CASSPRAGSQEFANYGYTF.

This chain uses TRBV29-1 with TRBJ2-3; 8 nucleotides align to TRBD1. Germline CDR1 reads SQVTM; CDR2 reads ANQGSEA. This CDR3 is built from 14 residues. Losses at the gene ends were 7 bases for V and 0 bases for J; bases not matched to a gene: 6. The chain's CDR3 is CSGMTGASTDTQYF. CDR3 bases: TGCAGCGGCATGACAGGGGCTAGCACAGATACGCAGTATTTT.

At least ten counts were recorded for this clonotype. The chain links TRBV7-6 to TRBJ2-7, with TRBD2 matching 9 bases. The junction had 11 bases not matched to a gene; V was cut back by 1 base and J by 7 bases. Germline CDR1 is SGHVS and CDR2 is FNYEAQ. The length of the CDR3 is 16 residues. The CDR3 loop is CASSLGVLAGPVEQYF. The CDR3 DNA sequence: TGTGCCAGCAGCTTAGGTGTCCTAGCGGGACCGGTGGAGCAGTACTTC.

This clonotype was recorded a few times. This rearrangement joins TRBV6-5 to TRBJ2-7; 7 bases fit TRBD2. This CDR3 spans 13 amino acids. V trimming: 1 base; J trimming: 7 bases; junction bases outside the gene matches: 4. CDR1 MNHEY and CDR2 SVGAGI come from the germline V gene. CDR3 amino acids: CASSYWGGEEQYF. The CDR3 DNA is TGTGCCAGCAGTTACTGGGGGGGGGAGGAGCAGTACTTC.

This chain uses TRBV29-1 with TRBJ2-5; a weak D match, TRBD2 (6 bases). The germline gives CDR1 SQVTM, CDR2 ANQGSEA. The CDR3 has 12 amino acids. Trimming removed 4 bases from V and 5 bases from J, with 11 bases in between. CDR3 DNA sequence: TGCAGCGTTGTCGGGGGTGTGGAGACCCAGTACTTC. This gives the protein CSVVGGVETQYF. The whole variable domain, remainder taken from reference TRBV29-1 and TRBJ2-5, is SAVISQKPSRDICQRGTSLTIQCQVDSQVTMMFWYRQQPGQSLTLIATANQGSEATYESGFVIDKFPISRPNLTFSTLTVSNMSPEDSSIYLCSVVGGVETQYFGPGTRLLVL.

This chain connects TRBV7-8 to TRBJ2-5, with 11 bases lining up with TRBD1. The last part of the DNA fits TRBJ2-7 better; the J call may be wrong. The CDR3 consists of 17 residues. CDR1 is SGHVS and CDR2 is FQNEAQ in the germline V gene. The CDR3, as DNA: TGTGCCAGCAGCCCGCCCGGGACAGGGGGTCTCTCCTACGAGCAGTACTTC. It is translated as CASSPPGTGGLSYEQYF.

There are many counts of this clonotype. The V call is TRBV29-1, the J call TRBJ1-2; a possible D gene is TRBD1 (5 bases). The CDR3 consists of 10 residues. Germline lookup yields CDR1 SQVTM and CDR2 ANQGSEA. V lost 4 bases, J lost 8 bases, and 8 bases lay in between. The CDR3, as DNA: TGCAGCGTTGGGGGGGACGGCTACACCTTC. Translating gives CSVGGDGYTF.

The gene calls are TRBV11-2 and TRBJ2-5; D remains unclear. Germline V gene data show CDR1 as SGHAT and CDR2 as FQNNGV. The CDR3 runs to 16 residues. V dropped 2 bases and J dropped 3 bases, with 16 bases sitting between them. CDR3 DNA: TGTGCCAGCAGCTTATTCGGCTTAGTACAGAAAGAGACCCAGTACTTC. Translation gives CASSLFGLVQKETQYF. Supplemented by reference TRBV11-2 and TRBJ2-5, the full variable domain reads EAGVAQSPRYKIIEKRQSVAFWCNPISGHATLYWYQQILGQGPKLLIQFQNNGVVDDSQLPKDRFSAERLKGVDSTLKIQPAKLEDSAVYLCASSLFGLVQKETQYFGPGTRLLVL.

This clonotype was seen only a few times. V is TRBV28 and J is TRBJ1-1; D remains ambiguous. CDR1 and CDR2 (germline): MDHEN, SYDVKM. This CDR3 comprises 12 residues. V lost 8 bases to trimming and J lost 1 base, with 8 bases between them. Here the CDR3 DNA reads TGTGCCAGCTATTTGCCGAACACTGAAGCTTTCTTT. This sequence encodes CASYLPNTEAFF.

This rearrangement joins TRBV10-3 to TRBJ1-1; 8 nucleotides match TRBD1. Germline CDR1 ENHRY, CDR2 SYGVKD. The CDR3 runs to 14 residues. The J segment lost 5 bases and the V segment lost 2 bases, leaving 4 bases of the junction unmatched. The CDR3 here is CAISEETGVTEAFF. CDR3 in DNA: TGTGCCATCAGTGAGGAGACAGGGGTTACTGAAGCTTTCTTT.

With regard to this clonotype: A much larger clone differs from this one at a single base, so this may be a read error. CDR3 in DNA: TGTGCCAGCAGCGTGTGGGGAGGGGACCCTAAAGCTTTCTTT. It translates to CASSVWGGDPKAFF. The chain uses TRBV7-3 and TRBJ1-1; maybe TRBD1 (5 bases). The V gene's germline CDR1 is SGHTA and CDR2 FQGTGA. Deletions cut 5 bases from V and 9 bases from J, with 19 bases between. This CDR3 is built from 14 residues.

This clonotype was seen repeatedly, ten times or more. The gene calls are TRBV7-2 and TRBJ2-7; D call uncertain. The CDR3 is made up of 14 amino acids. Trimming left V 5 bases short and J 5 bases short, with 16 bases between. CDR1 and CDR2 from the germline V gene are SGHTA and FQGNSA. Written as DNA, the CDR3 is TGTGCCAGCAGCCTAGGCTTTTTCTACGACGAGCAGTACTTC. The encoded protein is CASSLGFFYDEQYF.

Only a few counts were recorded for this clonotype. The chain links TRBV4-2 to TRBJ1-1, with D tentatively TRBD1 (5 bases). There are 18 residues in the CDR3. Germline CDR1 LGHNA, CDR2 YNFKEQ. Trimming took off 4 bases at V and 2 bases at J, with 23 bases between the two ends. The CDR3 DNA follows: TGTGCCAGCAGCCCAAATGACCCGATGACAGCCGGAAACACTGAAGCTTTCTTT. Residues: CASSPNDPMTAGNTEAFF.

CDR3 DNA sequence: TGTGCCAGCAGCCGAGGGACTAGGTATTCCCGTGAGACCCAGTACTTC. This encodes CASSRGTRYSRETQYF. The V gene is TRBV11-2, the J gene TRBJ2-5, with 8 bases matching TRBD2. The V gene end was trimmed by 5 bases and the J gene end by 5 bases; junction bases not matched to a gene: 13. CDR1 SGHAT and CDR2 FQNNGV come from the germline V gene. The CDR3 contains 16 residues.

At least ten counts were recorded for this clonotype. The chain joins TRBV2 to TRBJ2-7; D is unclear. The CDR3 has 12 amino acids. V gave up 3 bases and J gave up 6 bases, with 9 bases separating them. Germline CDR1 is SNHLY and CDR2 is FYNNEI. DNA of the CDR3: TGTGCCAGCAGTGATTTGTCCGCCGAGCAGTACTTC. Translating it yields CASSDLSAEQYF.

This clonotype was recorded many times. For the CDR3, the DNA is TGTGCCAGCAGCAGGGCGGCCCGCCCTTACACTGAAGCTTTCTTT. It is translated as CASSRAARPYTEAFF. The rearrangement links TRBV2 to TRBJ1-1, with D possibly TRBD1 on 5 matching bases. This CDR3 has 15 residues. In germline, CDR1 is SNHLY, CDR2 FYNNEI. V dropped 6 bases and J dropped 3 bases, with 17 bases sitting between them. The complete variable domain, with remaining parts taken from reference TRBV2 and TRBJ1-1, reads EPEVTQTPSHQVTQMGQEVILRCVPISNHLYFYWYRQILGQKVEFLVSFYNNEISEKSEIFDDQFSVERPDGSNFTLKIRSTKLEDSAMYFCASSRAARPYTEAFFGQGTRLTVV.

This clonotype was observed at least ten times. The CDR3 sequence is CASSLTGKDNSPLHF. CDR3 nucleotide sequence: TGTGCCAGCAGCTTAACAGGGAAAGATAATTCACCCCTCCACTTT. This sequence joins TRBV7-6 and TRBJ1-6, with a possible D match to TRBD1 (6 bases). Germline-derived CDR1 and CDR2 are SGHVS and FNYEAQ. The CDR3 covers 15 residues. Between the trimmed V and J ends, which lost 2 bases and 5 bases, there was a span of 10 bases.

This clonotype was seen repeatedly, ten times or more. The chain links TRBV12-3 or TRBV12-4 to TRBJ1-5, with 8 bases that match TRBD1. Unmatched junction bases numbered 8, after V lost 6 bases and J lost 7 bases. The length of the CDR3 is 14 residues. The CDR3 sequence is CASSLSGGGQPQHF. The CDR3 DNA follows: TGTGCCAGCAGCTTATCAGGGGGCGGGCAGCCCCAGCATTTT.